At least ten counts were recorded for the clone carrying this T cell receptor beta chain. Antigen specificity is unknown. The sample is drawn from a study of T-cell memory formation after mild COVID-19. From 5'RACE with constant-segment primers came TCR alpha and TCR beta cDNA libraries that carried sample barcodes and UMIs. TCRdb processed the 5' RACE reads anew with MiXCR; each CDR3 protein has one entry. The sample comprises some 450,000 distinct CDR3 sequences, around 18% of which are singletons, and 8.4% rests with the top ten. Looked up from germline, CDR1 is DFQATT and CDR2 is SNEGSKA (reference sequence). The trim removed 5 bases at V and 0 bases at J, leaving 3 bases unmatched. This CDR3 has 14 residues. Whole-study findings and limits: Cross-reactive memory seemingly joined, as some responding clones were found in pre-infection memory. Whereas later expanders leaned CD4+, clones contracting day 15 to 85 showed a balanced CD4/CD8 makeup.

This receptor was identified in an adult woman who had mild COVID-19 (a few samples of this study predate the infection). Cell type and time point are not known. This rearrangement joins TRBV20-1 to TRBJ2-1, with 8 positions matching TRBD2. The material sequenced was PBMCs or a T cell subset sorted from them (not recorded which). The CDR3 nucleotides are TGCAGTGCTCCCAGCGGGAGCTCCTACAATGAGCAGTTCTTC. Protein: CSAPSGSSYNEQFF.